This T cell receptor beta chain came from a study of beta chain features in type 1 diabetes (dated by TCRdb to the late 2010s). About the full investigation: No differences in mean age, gender distribution, total cell number or subset yield were found between patients and healthy donors. A total of some 110 million sorted cells were examined across all samples, and a strong correlation was observed between cell number per subset and RNA yield. In the study, recently diagnosed type 1 diabetes patients and matched healthy donors were compared on the TCRB repertoires of their sorted circulating CD4+ T cell subsets. Naive and central memory subsets were obtained from all 30 or so donors, but regulatory and stem cell-like memory subsets were isolated from only 8 patients and about 8 healthy donors. What the research found in general, with its limitations: Sequencing cDNA rather than genomic DNA could over-represent highly expressing activated cells, although activation and CD3 levels did not differ between groups. In all four CD4+ subsets, TCRB CDR3 length was moderately but significantly shorter in type 1 diabetes patients. Naive, central memory and regulatory TCRB repertoires appeared to be more alike among patients than among healthy donors. PCR may preferentially amplify shorter templates, but because patient and control samples were amplified and corrected together, any resulting skew would affect both groups equally. Patients with type 1 diabetes made fewer insertions and deleted more nucleotides at VDJ recombination sites, implying thymic rearrangement abnormalities. HLA sub-analyses involved small numbers of individuals, so any influence of HLA type on TCRB rearrangement remained unresolved.

Remarks on this clone: There is no known antigen for this receptor. No base quality values were provided; no much bigger clone lies one nucleotide off.

Deletion took 2 bases off V and 0 bases off J, with a span of 8 bases between the germline ends. Taken from cysteine to phenylalanine, the CDR3 has 15 residues. This entry keeps only the CDR3 DNA: 45 bases, framed from base 1. Per the germline V gene, MNHEY is the CDR1 and SVGAGI is the CDR2. All of the isolated RNA was reverse transcribed with the High Capacity cDNA Reverse Transcription Kit, so expressed TCRB transcripts were sequenced. Naive, central memory and regulatory T cell samples underwent deep immunoSEQ sequencing, averaging about 3.57 million total reads per sample. Sorted cells were lysed in RLT buffer, and RNA was extracted using DNase-treated RNeasy Micro or Mini kits according to cell number. To prevent cross-contamination, every cell subset was processed on its own, while patient and healthy donor samples were processed together. The immunoSEQ multiplex PCR was used to amplify TCRB sequences from cDNA, generating 87-bp fragments that spanned the CDR3 region. Amplicons were sequenced on the Illumina HiSeq platform. Per the authors' processing: Synthetic template baselines were used to correct PCR bias computationally, reads within Hamming distance 2 were collapsed, and singletons that could not be merged were discarded. Reads were aligned against IMGT to assign V, D and J genes, CDR3 length and insertions or deletions at six rearrangement sites. Clonotype counts were normalized to sorted cell number within each subset before computing true diversity and Gini coefficients with the tcR R package. The overlap coefficient, calculated on TCRB nucleotide sequences, was used to measure repertoire sharing. Out-of-frame TCRB sequences from naive cells were analyzed to stand in for the pre-selection repertoire. TCRdb retrieved this table from immuneACCESS and kept in-frame rearrangements only. Not all clones are present; in checked studies, unresolved V genes account for under half, and no reason is known for the remainder. D and trimming were read from the DNA, whereas the V and J calls and clone size are those reported in that table. Present in this sample are 550,000 to 850,000 clones, 13% of which were seen just once. The top ten hold less than 0.025% of the sample.

From each donor, a single peripheral blood sample of roughly 0.11 L on average was drawn into heparinised tubes. A BD FACSAria II and a panel including CD45RO, CCR7, CD25, CD127, CD95 and CD27 were used to sort naive, central memory, regulatory and stem cell-like memory CD4+ T cells. Every sorted population had a purity above 98%. PBMCs were isolated immediately by Lymphoprep density gradient centrifugation and stained directly without culture. So that batch effects would be minimized, each experiment stained and sorted samples in pairs, pairing one healthy donor with one patient. The sequencing sample was made of naive CD4+ T cells from blood. The sample's cell subset or site label, decoded: true naive CD4+ T cells. This clonotype was obtained from a young man with type 1 diabetes. The chain was built from TRBV6-5 and TRBJ1-3; the D gene lacks a confident call. The sequence in DNA is TGTGCCAGCAGTTACCGTCCGAACTCTGGAAACACCATATATTTT. Its protein reads: CASSYRPNSGNTIYF.